The next 10 T cell receptor beta chains were all read from a single sample in a study of CD8 T cells in ankylosing spondylitis. Via MiXCR, TCRdb re-called the 5' RACE reads, giving one row per CDR3 protein. The table lists 31,000 or so distinct CDR3 sequences, less than 40% of them singletons. The sample taken for sequencing was synovial fluid, either unsorted or a sorted T cell fraction (not recorded which). The source of these receptors is a male donor with ankylosing spondylitis.

In its sample, this clonotype was seen a few times. The V gene is TRBV24-1, the J gene TRBJ2-2; D may be TRBD1 or TRBD2 (5 bases each). V lost 9 bases, J lost 7 bases, and 8 bases lay in between. CDR3 length: 11 amino acids. Germline V lookup: CDR1 KGHDR, CDR2 SFDVKD. CDR3 sequence (DNA): TGTGCCACCGGGACCGACGGGGAGCTGTTTTTT. The encoded protein is CATGTDGELFF.

V is TRBV4-1 and J is TRBJ2-7; 8 nucleotides line up with TRBD2. V shed 4 bases, J shed 5 bases, and the junction held 13 bases outside the gene matches. CDR1 is MGHRA and CDR2 is YSYEKL in the germline V gene. The CDR3 length is 16 residues. The CDR3 DNA sequence: TGCGCCAGCAGCCGCCGCCACCAGCGGGAGACAGACGAGCAGTACTTC. Translating gives CASSRRHQRETDEQYF.

This rearrangement joins TRBV28 to TRBJ2-1, with 7 bases that match TRBD2. The germline V gene encodes CDR1 MDHEN and CDR2 SYDVKM. V shed 6 bases, J shed 10 bases, and the junction held 18 bases outside the gene matches. The CDR3 covers 16 residues. CDR3 sequence (DNA): TGTGCCAGCAGCCCCCGCGTCGGCGGGAGTTTTAGGGAGCAGTTCTTC. Translation gives CASSPRVGGSFREQFF.

V is TRBV6-1 and J is TRBJ2-7; tentatively, D is TRBD2 (6 bases). The CDR3 consists of 16 residues. Germline V gene data show CDR1 as MNHNS and CDR2 as SASEGT. Trimming removed 3 bases from V and 5 bases from J, with 20 bases in between. The CDR3 bases are TGTGCCAGCAGTGACATGGGTGGGGGTTGGAGGGACGAGCAGTACTTC. Translated, it gives CASSDMGGGWRDEQYF.

This chain connects TRBV4-1 to TRBJ1-1; D is unclear. Germline V gene data show CDR1 as MGHRA and CDR2 as YSYEKL. V gave up 0 bases and J gave up 4 bases, with 9 bases separating them. This CDR3 region has 14 residues. The DNA for the CDR3 is TGCGCCAGCAGCCAAGACATGGGAGGCACTGAAGCTTTCTTT. Translated: CASSQDMGGTEAFF.

This clonotype came up many times. This sequence joins TRBV7-2 and TRBJ1-1; D call uncertain. This CDR3 contains 13 residues. V was shortened by 5 bases and J by 1 base, with 8 bases between the two germline ends. Per germline, CDR1 SGHTA and CDR2 FQGNSA. The CDR3 DNA is TGTGCCAGCAGCCCAACGCAGAACACTGAAGCTTTCTTT. Encoded protein: CASSPTQNTEAFF.

This clonotype was counted a few times. The chain has TRBV2 and TRBJ1-1, with 7 bases lining up with TRBD1. This CDR3 spans 13 amino acids. Germline values: CDR1 SNHLY, CDR2 FYNNEI. J was trimmed by 5 bases and V by 5 bases; bases with no gene match: 5. The CDR3 DNA follows: TGTGCCAGCAGTACAGGGGACTCGACTGAAGCTTTCTTT. Translating it yields CASSTGDSTEAFF.

The V gene is TRBV6-5, the J gene TRBJ2-1; the match to TRBD2 covers 8 bases. V was pared by 2 bases and J by 5 bases, with 5 bases of the junction left unmatched. The CDR3 is 15 residues long. From germline, CDR1 is MNHEY and CDR2 SVGAGI. The CDR3 nucleotides read TGTGCCAGCAGTTACAGCGGGAGTGCCGACAATGAGCAGTTCTTC. This codes for CASSYSGSADNEQFF.

This chain joins TRBV3-1 and TRBJ1-2, with TRBD1 identical over 9 bases. The length of the CDR3 is 16 residues. Trimming took 1 base from V and 7 from J; bases not matched to a gene: 10. The V gene's germline CDR1 is LGHDT and CDR2 YNNKEL (reference sequence). The CDR3 loop is CASSQGFRTGDCGYTF. As DNA, the CDR3 is TGTGCCAGCAGCCAAGGATTTCGGACAGGGGATTGTGGCTACACCTTC.

This clonotype was observed a few times. CDR3 amino acids: CASSFKEYSGANVLTF. CDR3 nucleotide sequence: TGTGCCAGCAGTTTTAAAGAGTACTCTGGGGCCAACGTCCTGACTTTC. The chain links TRBV27 to TRBJ2-6, with no clear D. V lost 3 bases, J lost 0 bases, and 9 bases lay in between. Germline V gene data show CDR1 as MNHEY and CDR2 as SMNVEV (reference sequence). The CDR3 has 16 residues. The variable domain in full, completed from reference TRBV27 and TRBJ2-6, reads EAQVTQNPRYLITVTGKKLTVTCSQNMNHEYMSWYRQDPGLGLRQIYYSMNVEVTDKGDVPEGYKVSRKEKRNFPLILESPSPNQTSLYFCASSFKEYSGANVLTFGAGSRLTVL.